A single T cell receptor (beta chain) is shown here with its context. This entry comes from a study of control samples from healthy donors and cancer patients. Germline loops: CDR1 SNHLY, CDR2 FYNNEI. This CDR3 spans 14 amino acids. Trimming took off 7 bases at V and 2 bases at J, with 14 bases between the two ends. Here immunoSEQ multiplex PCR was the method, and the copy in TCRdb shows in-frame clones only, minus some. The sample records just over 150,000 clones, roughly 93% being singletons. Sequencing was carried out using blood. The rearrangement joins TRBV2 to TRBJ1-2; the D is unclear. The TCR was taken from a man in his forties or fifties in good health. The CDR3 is CASIRDGINYGYTF. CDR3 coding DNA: TGTGCCAGCATTAGAGACGGGATAAACTATGGCTACACCTTC.